This T cell receptor beta chain was sequenced during a study of technical replicates of blood from a handful of donors (dated by TCRdb to between 2016 and 2019). For CDR1 and CDR2, the germline V gene lists SGDLS and YYNGEE. Inclusive of the bounding cysteine and phenylalanine, the CDR3 is 17 residues long. Of the read, only the CDR3 DNA is kept; its 51 bases are in frame from base 1. Trimmed from V: 2 bases; trimmed from J: 0 bases; junction bases lacking a gene match: 6. Preparation of the library involved the immunoSEQ multiplex PCR assay. As stored in TCRdb, this immuneACCESS dataset retains in-frame rearrangements with V and J assigned. A fraction of the clones does not appear; measured against another copy, unresolved V genes explain less than half of the discrepancy, and the remainder lacks a known reason. For this sample the table gives more than 70,000 clones, of which about 89% were detected only once. The ten largest make up 0.27% of the sample.

On this clone: The antigen it binds to is not known. No quality values exist for individual bases; no much larger clone is one base distant.

The receptor chain draws on TRBV9 and TRBJ2-1, and 9 bases in between align with TRBD2. Sequenced input: T cells isolated from PBMCs. This TCR derives from a human donor in good health. The nucleotide sequence reads TGTGCCAGCAGCGTGACTAGCGGTTATAGCTCCTACAATGAGCAGTTCTTC. It specifies CASSVTSGYSSYNEQFF.